The 8 T cell receptor beta chains below all came from one sample that was sequenced in a study of T cell repertoires in cytomegalovirus infection. MiXCR, applied by TCRdb to the reads, yields one record per CDR3 protein. The data show around 120,000 distinct CDR3 sequences, roughly 9% seen once. Sequenced material: PBMCs. All receptors come from a human donor in good health (CMV status not recorded). Some clones in this sample may be carry-over from other donors' samples.

This clonotype was detected many times. V is TRBV7-2 and J is TRBJ2-6; D is unclear. Trimming took 1 base from V and 3 from J, leaving 4 bases between them. The CDR3 consists of 14 residues. CDR1 is SGHTA and CDR2 is FQGNSA in the germline V gene. In DNA form, the CDR3 reads TGTGCCAGCAGCTTAGACTTTGGGGCCAACGTCCTGACTTTC. Protein sequence: CASSLDFGANVLTF.

The chain links TRBV29-1 to TRBJ1-3, with 10 bases lining up with TRBD1. Germline trimming cut 0 bases from V and 8 bases from J; bases unmatched to any gene: 7. The CDR3 has 15 amino acids. Germline assignment: CDR1 SQVTM and CDR2 ANQGSEA. The CDR3 DNA sequence: TGCAGCGTTGAAGATGTAGGACAGGGGGATGACACCATATATTTT. Translation gives CSVEDVGQGDDTIYF. The full variable domain, with the rest looked up from reference TRBV29-1 and TRBJ1-3, is SAVISQKPSRDICQRGTSLTIQCQVDSQVTMMFWYRQQPGQSLTLIATANQGSEATYESGFVIDKFPISRPNLTFSTLTVSNMSPEDSSIYLCSVEDVGQGDDTIYFGEGSWLTVV.

A single count supports this clonotype. A much larger clone differs from this one at a single base, so this may be a read error. This CDR3 fails to terminate in the conserved phenylalanine or tryptophan, so it likely reflects a read error. This chain joins TRBV4-1 and TRBJ1-1; D not certain. The CDR3 contains 16 residues. Germline V CDR1 and CDR2: MGHRA, YSYEKL. The V end was cut by 1 base, the J end by 1 base, with 13 bases between. CDR3 sequence: CASSQVKGRWNTEAFL. The CDR3 nucleotides read TGCGCCAGCAGCCAAGTTAAGGGTAGGTGGAACACTGAAGCTTTCTTA.

The chain is built from TRBV28 and TRBJ2-7; TRBD2 matches 10 bases. J gave up 5 bases and V 5 bases, and 15 bases lay outside the gene matches. Germline V CDR1 and CDR2: MDHEN, SYDVKM. The CDR3 is 17 residues long. CDR3 bases: TGTGCCAGCAGTATCCTGAGCGGGGGGGCCCCGCGGAACGAGCAGTACTTC. Its protein is CASSILSGGAPRNEQYF.

This clonotype occurred many times. The CDR3, as DNA: TGTGCCAGCAGTTTGTCGGAGCGGGGGGCCTACAATGAGCAGTTCTTC. Translation: CASSLSERGAYNEQFF. The V call is TRBV28, the J call TRBJ2-1; 9 bases are a match to TRBD2. Germline trimming cut 3 bases from V and 2 bases from J; bases unmatched to any gene: 5. CDR1 is MDHEN and CDR2 is SYDVKM in the germline V gene. The CDR3 runs 16 residues. Full variable domain (outside the CDR3, taken from reference TRBV28 and TRBJ2-1): DVKVTQSSRYLVKRTGEKVFLECVQDMDHENMFWYRQDPGLGLRLIYFSYDVKMKEKGDIPEGYSVSREKKERFSLILESASTNQTSMYLCASSLSERGAYNEQFFGPGTRLTVL.

In this sample, this clonotype turned up many times. The rearrangement links TRBV20-1 to TRBJ2-5, with a tentative D call TRBD2 (5 bases). Germline V gene data show CDR1 as DFQATT and CDR2 as SNEGSKA (reference sequence). Trimming removed 2 bases at V and 2 bases at J, with 12 bases between. The CDR3 sequence is 14 residues long. Written as DNA, the CDR3 is TGCAGTGCTAGACCCCTGTGGGAGCAAGAGACCCAGTACTTC. Amino acids: CSARPLWEQETQYF.

Ten or more counts support this clonotype. V gene TRBV20-1 combines with J gene TRBJ1-2, with 8 bases that match TRBD1. Per the germline V gene, CDR1 is DFQATT and CDR2 is SNEGSKA (reference sequence). The junction had 13 bases not matched to a gene; V was cut back by 2 bases and J by 8 bases. CDR3 size: 15 residues. The CDR3 DNA follows: TGCAGTGCTAGAATACCAGGGGGCGGGTCGAGAGGCTACACCTTC. This codes for CSARIPGGGSRGYTF.

This clonotype was detected ten times or more. CDR3 bases: TGTGCCAGCAGCCCGTCGGGCCCCCCTGGGGAGACCCAGTACTTC. Translation: CASSPSGPPGETQYF. The rearrangement uses TRBV7-9 and TRBJ2-5, with D unresolved. The V and J ends lost 5 bases and 5 bases respectively, with 18 bases between them. The CDR3 covers 15 residues. Germline V gene data show CDR1 as SEHNR and CDR2 as FQNEAQ (reference sequence).